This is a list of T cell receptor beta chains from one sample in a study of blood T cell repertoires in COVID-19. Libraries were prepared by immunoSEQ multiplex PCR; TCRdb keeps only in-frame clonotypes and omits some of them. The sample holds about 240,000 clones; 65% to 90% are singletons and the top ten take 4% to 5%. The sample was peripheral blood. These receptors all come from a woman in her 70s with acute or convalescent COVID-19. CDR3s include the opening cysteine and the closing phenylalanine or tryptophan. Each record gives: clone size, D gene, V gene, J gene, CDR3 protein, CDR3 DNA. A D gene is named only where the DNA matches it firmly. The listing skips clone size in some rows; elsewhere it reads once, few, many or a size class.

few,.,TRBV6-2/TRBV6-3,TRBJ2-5,CASSVTTQETQYF,TGTGCCAGCAGTGTCACAACACAAGAGACCCAGTACTTC
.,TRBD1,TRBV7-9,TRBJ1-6,CASSMTGPTSPLHF,TGTGCCAGCAGCATGACAGGGCCTACTTCACCCCTCCACTTT
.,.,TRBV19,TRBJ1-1,CASSVTGLTSTEAFF,TGTGCCAGTAGTGTGACAGGACTGACATCCACTGAAGCTTTCTTT
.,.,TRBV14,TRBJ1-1,CASSHTGVMNTEAFF,TGTGCCAGCAGCCACACCGGGGTTATGAACACTGAAGCTTTCTTT
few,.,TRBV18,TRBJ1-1,CASSRSQGLAFF,TGTGCCAGCTCACGGTCCCAGGGGCTGGCTTTCTTT
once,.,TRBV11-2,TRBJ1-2,CASSLEGLSLYGYTF,TGTGCCAGCAGCTTAGAGGGGCTTTCCCTCTATGGCTACACCTTC
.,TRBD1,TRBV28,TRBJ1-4,CASSSEGTGFNEKLFF,TGTGCCAGCAGTTCTGAAGGGACAGGGTTTAATGAAAAACTGTTTTTT
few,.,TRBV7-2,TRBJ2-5,CASSSRHYQETQYF,TGTGCCAGCAGCTCCCGACATTACCAAGAGACCCAGTACTTC
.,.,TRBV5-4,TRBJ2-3,CASSQSRLGAGTDTQYF,TGTGCCAGCAGCCAAAGTAGGTTGGGGGCCGGCACAGATACGCAGTATTTT
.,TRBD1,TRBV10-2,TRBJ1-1,CATSDRVGTEAFF,TGCGCCACCAGTGACAGGGTTGGTACTGAAGCTTTCTTT
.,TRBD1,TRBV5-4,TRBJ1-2,CASSGRDSRPLPF,TGTGCCAGCAGCGGCCGGGACAGCCGCCCGCTTCCCTTC
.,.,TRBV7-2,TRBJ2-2,CASSLVLGQGSGELFF,TGTGCCAGCAGCTTAGTACTGGGGCAGGGGAGCGGGGAGCTGTTTTTT
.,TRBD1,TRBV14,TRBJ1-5,CASSQGTGGGQPQHF,TGTGCCAGCAGCCAAGGGACAGGGGGCGGTCAGCCCCAGCATTTT
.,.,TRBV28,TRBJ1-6,CASSWGGVNSPLHF,TGTGCCAGCAGTTGGGGCGGGGTTAATTCACCCCTCCACTTT
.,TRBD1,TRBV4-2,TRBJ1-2,CASRHSTDRNYGYTF,TGTGCCAGCCGCCACTCAACGGACAGGAACTATGGCTACACCTTC
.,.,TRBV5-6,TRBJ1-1,CASSLGQLGLRTEAFF,TGTGCCAGCAGCTTGGGACAGTTGGGATTGAGGACTGAAGCTTTCTTT
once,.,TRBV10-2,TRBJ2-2,CASNKKRDTGELFF,TGCGCCAGCAATAAAAAACGGGACACCGGGGAGCTGTTTTTT
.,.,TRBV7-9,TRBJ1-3,CASSSTGSSNTIYF,TGTGCCAGCAGCTCAACAGGGTCGAGTAACACCATATATTTT
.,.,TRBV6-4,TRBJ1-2,CASSKGLRGGYTF,TGTGCCAGCAGTAAGGGATTACGGGGTGGCTACACCTTC
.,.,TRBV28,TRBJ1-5,CASISSNQPQHF,TGTGCCAGCATCTCTAGCAATCAGCCCCAGCATTTT
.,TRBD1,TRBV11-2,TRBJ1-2,CASSRDRGAYTF,TGTGCCAGCAGCCGGGACAGGGGAGCCTACACCTTC
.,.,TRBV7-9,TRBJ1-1,CASSLEEETEAFF,TGTGCCAGCAGCTTAGAGGAGGAGACTGAAGCTTTCTTT
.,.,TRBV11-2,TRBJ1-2,CASSLNGGYTF,TGTGCCAGCAGTCTGAACGGTGGCTACACCTTC
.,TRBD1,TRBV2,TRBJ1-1,CASRRDRSEAFF,TGTGCCAGCAGGCGGGACAGGAGTGAAGCTTTCTTT
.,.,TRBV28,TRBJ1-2,CASTVRISNYGYTF,TGTGCCAGCACAGTACGCATTTCTAACTATGGCTACACCTTC
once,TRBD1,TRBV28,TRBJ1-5,CASRDRGYPYQPQHF,TGTGCCAGTCGGGACAGGGGCTACCCGTATCAGCCCCAGCATTTT
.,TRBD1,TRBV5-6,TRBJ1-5,CASSRAGTGNQPQHF,TGTGCCAGCAGTCGTGCCGGGACAGGCAATCAGCCCCAGCATTTT
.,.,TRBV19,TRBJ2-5,CASSIVERETQYF,TGTGCCAGTAGTATCGTAGAACGAGAGACCCAGTACTTC
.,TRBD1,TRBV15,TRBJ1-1,CATSRDGGDRGAFF,TGTGCCACCAGCAGAGATGGGGGAGACAGGGGAGCTTTCTTT
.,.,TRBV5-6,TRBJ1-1,CASARGGFMNTEAFF,TGTGCCAGCGCCCGAGGTGGATTTATGAACACTGAAGCTTTCTTT
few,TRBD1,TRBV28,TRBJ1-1,CASRRLQGKGNTEAFF,TGTGCCAGCCGAAGATTACAGGGGAAGGGAAACACTGAAGCTTTCTTT
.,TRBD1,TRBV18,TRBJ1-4,CASSPGGWNEKLFF,TGTGCCAGCTCCCCAGGGGGCTGGAATGAAAAACTGTTTTTT
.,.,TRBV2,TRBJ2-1,CASSEMGLLLKRDEQFF,TGTGCCAGCAGTGAAATGGGGCTGCTATTGAAGCGGGATGAGCAGTTCTTC
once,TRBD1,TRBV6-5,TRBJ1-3,CASSYGIQGSGNTIYF,TGTGCCAGCAGTTACGGAATACAGGGGTCTGGAAACACCATATATTTT
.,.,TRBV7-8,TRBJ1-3,CASSLAGGSGNTIYF,TGTGCCAGCAGCTTAGCCGGGGGCTCTGGAAACACCATATATTTT
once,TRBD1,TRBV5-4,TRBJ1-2,CASSPWTGDGYTF,TGTGCCAGCAGCCCTTGGACAGGGGATGGTTACACCTTC
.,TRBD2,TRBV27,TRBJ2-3,CASSRYGGDAGTDTQYF,TGTGCCAGCAGTAGGTATGGGGGGGATGCTGGCACAGATACGCAGTATTTT
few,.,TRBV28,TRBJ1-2,CASSSHFVYGYTF,TGTGCCAGCAGTTCCCACTTCGTCTATGGCTACACCTTC
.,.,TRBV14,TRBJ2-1,CASSQVSGEQFF,TGTGCCAGCAGCCAAGTCTCAGGTGAGCAGTTCTTC
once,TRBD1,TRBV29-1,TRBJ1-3,CSVTDRAGNTIYF,TGCAGCGTAACTGACAGGGCAGGAAACACCATATATTTT
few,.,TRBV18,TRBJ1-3,CASSPPRGPGNTIYF,TGTGCCAGCTCACCACCCCGGGGTCCTGGAAACACCATATATTTT
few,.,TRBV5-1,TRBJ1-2,CASSPVGLGGYTF,TGCGCCAGCAGCCCGGTGGGCCTTGGGGGCTACACCTTC